This paragraph reports one TCR beta chain. Its antigen remains unidentified. Use of 60 Vbeta and 13 Jbeta primers characterized the PCR. The data were produced by immunoSEQ multiplex PCR, yet TCRdb's version contains in-frame clones alone and is incomplete. The table includes 130,000 or so clones, over 80% detected once. Each of the donors was a healthy bone marrow donor. These data are taken from a study of cytomegalovirus exposure and HLA in healthy donors. CDR1 MNHEY and CDR2 SMNVEV come from the germline V gene (reference sequence). The trim removed 0 bases at V and 7 bases at J, leaving 3 bases unmatched. The CDR3 is 16 residues long. Whole-study results and caveats: In an earlier analysis, most TCR beta V segments were productive about 87% or about 30% of the time. Only CMV serostatus was available as immune exposure information.

The rearrangement joins TRBV27 to TRBJ1-6; 10 nucleotides line up with TRBD1. This sequence was found in a man aged 40-49 years in good health and CMV-seronegative. The sample comprised PBMCs. The DNA of the CDR3 is TGTGCCAGCAGTTTATCGACAGGGGGCCTGAATTCACCCCTCCACTTT. Its protein is CASSLSTGGLNSPLHF.